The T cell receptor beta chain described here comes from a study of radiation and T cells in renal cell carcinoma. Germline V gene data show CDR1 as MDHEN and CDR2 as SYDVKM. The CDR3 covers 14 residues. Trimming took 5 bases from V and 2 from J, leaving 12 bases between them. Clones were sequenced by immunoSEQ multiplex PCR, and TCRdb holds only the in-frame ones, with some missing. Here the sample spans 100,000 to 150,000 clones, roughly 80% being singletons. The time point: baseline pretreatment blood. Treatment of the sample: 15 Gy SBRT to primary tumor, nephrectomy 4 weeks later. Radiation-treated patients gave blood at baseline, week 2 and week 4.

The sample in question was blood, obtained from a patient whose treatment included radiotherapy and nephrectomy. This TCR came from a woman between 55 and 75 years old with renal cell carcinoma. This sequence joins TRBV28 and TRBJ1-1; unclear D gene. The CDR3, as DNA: TGTGCCAGCAGTCGACCGGCGCTAAACACTGAAGCTTTCTTT. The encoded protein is CASSRPALNTEAFF.